This T cell receptor (beta chain) was documented in a study of patients and donors after allogeneic stem cell transplantation (TCRdb year 2020). Library preparation used RT-PCR. Sequencing was carried out with a NextSeq 550. In-frame beta chains were kept once TCRdb had trimmed the public reads at Q25 with fastp and called clones with MiXCR. Duplicate CDR3 protein sequences are folded into a single record with the most common DNA and genes. Counted in this sample were more than 850,000 distinct CDR3 sequences; over 15% of them appeared once. The ten top clones hold about 6% of the sample. In regard to this clonotype: The antigen this receptor binds is unknown. Base-call qualities are not available, and no considerably larger clone is one nucleotide away.

Between the V and J ends, shortened by 4 bases and 4 bases respectively, the junction contains 18 bases. CDR3 length: 16 amino acids, cysteine to phenylalanine. The only DNA kept is the CDR3, 48 bases in frame from the first base. CDR1 is given as MNHEY and CDR2 as SMNVEV, both from the germline V gene (reference sequence). Recombination connected TRBV27 to TRBJ2-3; TRBD2 might be the D gene, on 6 matching bases. The sequencing input was blood, either unsorted or a sorted T cell fraction (not recorded which). The sequence was obtained from a human donor who was either an allogeneic HSCT recipient or a stem cell or donor lymphocyte infusion donor (not recorded which). It is not recorded whose cells these are; they may come from a transplant donor. The DNA reads TGTGCCAGCAGTTCCGTAGCGGTAGGGCCGGCAGATACGCAGTATTTT. It translates as CASSSVAVGPADTQYF.